This T cell receptor beta chain comes out of a study of prognosis after radiotherapy for stage I lung cancer (dated by TCRdb to the early 2020s). Some background on the complete study: Between April 2018 and early 2019, under 20 stage I NSCLC patients were enrolled in Nanjing, China. Squamous cell carcinoma histology was identified in several patients, and adenocarcinoma histology was identified in twelve patients. The cohort comprised under 15 men and 5 or 6 women with a median age of almost 75 years, ranging from roughly 53 to 84 years. Approximately 15 patients had newly diagnosed primary stage I lung tumors, and several had oligometastatic NSCLC after surgical resection of the primary tumor. Peripheral blood TCR beta repertoires were profiled in stage I NSCLC patients before and after stereotactic body radiotherapy, and the repertoires were related to distant failure. After SBRT, distant metastases developed in about 20% of the 19 patients at a median of 7 months, while the remaining 15 patients had no significant progression. No patient received concurrent therapy alongside SBRT. All patients were regarded as medically inoperable, because of comorbidities in about eleven patients and refusal of surgery in about seven patients. The study sequenced some 38 blood samples from 19 patients, one before and one after SBRT per patient. SBRT was delivered in 3 to 5 fractions with a biologically effective dose of at least 100 Gy, and image-guided IMRT or VMAT was used for delivery.

The CDR3 starts with the cysteine, ends with the phenylalanine, and has 16 residues. Solely the CDR3 DNA is kept, with 48 bases framed from the first base. Based on the germline V gene (reference sequence), the CDR1 and CDR2 sequences are LGHDT and YNNKEL. Trimming removed 0 bases from V and 4 bases from J, leaving 14 bases between the germline ends. Two rounds of multiplex PCR were used to amplify the TCR beta CDR3 region from genomic DNA. The first PCR round used primers specific to each TRBV and TRBJ gene, with sequences filed in Chinese patent CN105087789A. The second PCR round used universal primers. The Roche High Pure PCR Template Preparation Kit was used to extract genomic DNA from frozen PBMCs. The libraries underwent paired-end sequencing with 151 bp reads on an Illumina HiSeq 3000. The study's own analysis went as follows. Raw reads lacking the multiplex PCR primer sequences were removed with CutAdapt. Using PEAR, the high-quality paired reads were merged into contigs. TRB V, D and J gene segments were assigned to each contig with MiXCR by alignment to reference sequences. CDR3 sequences were clustered by base quality and sequence similarity to remove sequencing errors. Diversity was measured as Shannon entropy normalized by the natural log of productive TCR sequence number. Clonality was computed as one minus the ratio of Shannon entropy to the natural log of the number of unique clonotypes. The Youden index of ROC curves was used to select progression-free survival cut-offs for repertoire metrics, and analyses were performed in R 3.5.3. TCRdb reran the public reads through fastp at Q25 and MiXCR, keeping productive beta chains. Entries are consolidated by CDR3 protein sequence, retaining the most common genes and DNA. The V and J calls and clone size come from TCRdb's table, not from the authors' own analysis. In all, the sample holds about 21,000 distinct CDR3 sequences, and 43% of those were seen once. The top ten constitute under 35% of the sample.

About this clonotype: Its antigen is still unknown. Within one base of it there is no much larger clone, and no base qualities were kept.

Results and caveats for the whole study, not just this receptor: Differences by metastasis status were reportedly seen in TRBV and TRBJ usage frequencies, involving two V genes at baseline and, after SBRT, roughly nine V genes and two J genes. Whether the expanded TCR clones were tumor-specific was not determined. Post-SBRT Shannon entropy and its change from baseline were lower in patients who developed distant metastases; baseline Shannon entropy was not associated with metastases. After SBRT, the count of unique TCR clones dropped from a median of around 9,300 beforehand to about 6,800 afterward (Wilcoxon paired P=0.011). The small cohort and short follow-up limited the study, so independent validation of the findings is needed. All reported P values were unadjusted for multiple comparisons.

All patients had node-negative disease on CT and PET/CT, and none had a history of other malignancies or prior chemotherapy or radiotherapy. At each of two time points, around 6 milliliters of peripheral venous blood were collected into EDTA tubes. PBMCs were isolated by Ficoll-Paque Plus density-gradient centrifugation. Samples were stored at -80°C immediately after collection until analysis. Sequenced material: PBMCs, taken before or after stereotactic body radiation therapy (not recorded which). This receptor chain uses TRBV3-1 and TRBJ2-3; the D gene assignment is ambiguous. The sequence derives from a donor of 50 years or more with non-small cell lung cancer. The CDR3: CASSQDLWAGPDTQYF. The DNA is TGTGCCAGCAGCCAAGATCTTTGGGCAGGTCCAGATACGCAGTATTTT.